This T cell receptor beta chain was sequenced for a study of blood T cell repertoires in COVID-19. Background on the study: Some COVID-19 samples were acute and others convalescent; all came from the United States, Italy and Spain. The analysed material was cDNA or gDNA that came from T cells, B-cell-depleted T cells, or PBMCs.

This CDR3 region has 12 residues. V was cut by 2 bases and J by 13 bases, with 12 bases left in between. Germline-derived CDR1 and CDR2 are LGHDT and YNNKEL (reference sequence). In this sample, this clone turned up once. In the authors' workflow: Scientists estimated how many nucleated cells there were by amplifying reference gene primers. Measured with immunoSEQ multiplex PCR; TCRdb has only the in-frame clones, and not every one. V and J calls and clone size follow that table, whereas D and trimming were derived from the DNA. The sample holds 46,000 or so clones, about 88% seen once. The J gene is TRBJ2-1, the V gene TRBV3-1 (or the pseudogene TRBV3-2); TRBD2 might be the D (5 bases). The specimen was peripheral blood. This TCR was recovered from a man in his sixties or seventies with active COVID-19. The CDR3 spells CASSQTLGTQFF. DNA for the CDR3: TGTGCCAGCAGCCAAACACTAGGAACCCAGTTCTTC.